Shown below are 26 T cell receptor beta chains from a single sample sequenced in a study of T-cell reconstitution after alpha-beta-depleted transplantation in children. Unique molecular identifiers tagged the TCRbeta library. Using its own MiXCR run on the PCR reads, TCRdb lists one record per CDR3 protein. In the table there are some 300,000 distinct CDR3 sequences, 10% to 13% of which are singletons. The source material was PBMCs from the stem cell graft donor, sampled from the stem cell graft. The receptor set was obtained from a human donor who donated a stem cell graft to a child with acute lymphoblastic leukemia.

The chain couples TRBV29-1 to TRBJ2-7; the match to TRBD2 covers 9 bases. Germline CDR1 and CDR2: SQVTM and ANQGSEA. After removal of 6 bases from V and 6 bases from J, the junction contained 12 bases not matched to a gene. This CDR3 is 14 amino acids long. In DNA, the CDR3 is TGCAGCGTGGTCCCTAGCGGGAAGGCCTCCGAGCAGTACTTC. Amino acid sequence: CSVVPSGKASEQYF.

The chain employs TRBV4-2 and TRBJ2-1; D assignment may be TRBD1 or TRBD2 (5 bases each). Trimming took 1 base from V and 8 from J, leaving 12 bases between them. This CDR3 spans 14 amino acids. Germline V gene data show CDR1 as LGHNA and CDR2 as YNFKEQ. DNA for the CDR3: TGTGCCAGCAGCCAAGGTCGAGGGGTCTATGAGCAGTTCTTC. Its translation: CASSQGRGVYEQFF.

The rearrangement joins TRBV20-1 to TRBJ2-3; a possible D gene is TRBD1 (5 bases). The V gene lost 1 base and the J gene lost 0 bases, with 11 bases spanning the gap. The CDR3 covers 15 residues. Germline assignment: CDR1 DFQATT and CDR2 SNEGSKA (reference sequence). CDR3 sequence: CSARGQLPSTDTQYF. The CDR3 region has the DNA TGCAGTGCTAGAGGACAGCTCCCTAGCACAGATACGCAGTATTTT.

This chain links TRBV5-1 with TRBJ2-1; tentatively, D is TRBD1 (6 bases). Trimming removed 2 bases at V and 15 bases at J, with 12 bases between. From germline, CDR1 is SGHRS and CDR2 YFSETQ. This CDR3 region has 11 residues. DNA of the CDR3: TGCGCCAGCAGCTTACAGGGCTTTCGGTTCTTC. This gives the protein CASSLQGFRFF.

This clonotype was seen at least ten times. The CDR3 region is CASSPLRDRVYEQYF. Written as DNA, the CDR3 is TGTGCCAGCAGCCCCCTACGGGACAGGGTTTACGAGCAGTACTTC. V is TRBV28 and J is TRBJ2-7, with 9 bases matching TRBD1. This CDR3 spans 15 amino acids. The V segment lost 6 bases and the J segment 4 bases; nucleotides outside the gene matches: 10. Germline V gene lookup returns CDR1 MDHEN and CDR2 SYDVKM.

This clonotype was seen only a few times. The V and J genes are TRBV28 and TRBJ2-5; possible D gene TRBD1, 5 bases. Trimming left V 7 bases short and J 7 bases short, with 22 bases between. CDR3 length: 15 amino acids. Germline V gene sequence: CDR1 MDHEN, CDR2 SYDVKM. In DNA, the CDR3 is TGTGCCAGCAATAATAGGATGGGGCTAGGCGGGACCCAGTACTTC. Translation gives CASNNRMGLGGTQYF.

This clonotype came up a few times. This chain links TRBV10-3 with TRBJ2-2, with 8 bases matching TRBD1. Unmatched junction bases numbered 6, after V lost 5 bases and J lost 4 bases. The CDR3 is 15 residues long. Germline assignment: CDR1 ENHRY and CDR2 SYGVKD. CDR3 loop: CAISRTGMPTGELFF. For the CDR3, the DNA is TGTGCCATCAGTCGGACAGGGATGCCCACCGGGGAGCTGTTTTTT.

With regard to this clonotype: Given the absence of the conserved phenylalanine or tryptophan at the CDR3 end, a read error is likely. The chain joins TRBV27 to TRBJ2-1; TRBD2 might be the D (5 bases). The V end was cut by 2 bases, the J end by 1 base, with 6 bases between. Germline V gives CDR1 MNHEY, CDR2 SMNVEV (reference sequence). The CDR3 sequence is 14 residues long. The CDR3 spells CASSLTGSYNEQFL. CDR3 nucleotides: TGTGCCAGCAGTTTAACGGGATCCTACAATGAGCAGTTCCTC.

This clonotype showed up many times. CDR3 in amino acids: CAIQPRGSYEQYF. The DNA for the CDR3 is TGTGCCATCCAACCCCGGGGGTCCTACGAGCAGTACTTC. This chain uses TRBV10-3 with TRBJ2-7, with D perhaps matching TRBD2 (6 bases). The CDR3 is 13 amino acids. In germline, CDR1 is ENHRY, CDR2 SYGVKD. Deletions cut 8 bases from V and 1 base from J, with 12 bases between.

This clonotype was recorded at least ten times. The chain links TRBV19 to TRBJ1-5; D ambiguous. With 7 bases removed from V and 0 bases from J, the gap between germline ends came to 13 bases. This CDR3 spans 15 amino acids. Germline-derived CDR1 and CDR2 are LNHDA and SQIVND (reference sequence). The CDR3 reads CASTPPGYSNQPQHF. CDR3 in DNA: TGTGCCAGTACCCCTCCAGGTTATAGCAATCAGCCCCAGCATTTT.

This clonotype was seen just once. J is TRBJ1-4 and V is TRBV4-3, with D uncertain. The V end lost 0 bases, the J end lost 4 bases, and 12 bases lay between the germline ends. This CDR3 is 16 amino acids long. CDR1 LGHNA and CDR2 YSLEER come from the germline V gene. This chain's CDR3 is CASSQDLGTDNEKLFF. CDR3 DNA sequence: TGCGCCAGCAGCCAAGATCTTGGAACAGATAATGAAAAACTGTTTTTT.

This clonotype was seen ten or more times. The chain joins TRBV28 to TRBJ2-5; D unclear. Germline CDR1 reads MDHEN; CDR2 reads SYDVKM. Trimming removed 5 bases from V and 5 bases from J, with 6 bases in between. The CDR3 is made up of 11 amino acids. CDR3 sequence (DNA): TGTGCCAGCAGTAGATGGGAGACCCAGTACTTC. Amino acids: CASSRWETQYF.

A few counts support this clonotype. The chain uses TRBV7-2 and TRBJ2-4, with TRBD2 matching 7 bases. The germline CDR1 and CDR2 sequences are SGHTA and FQGNSA. This CDR3 is built from 15 residues. Trimming cost V 5 bases and J 7 bases; bases outside gene matches: 11. CDR3: CASSPMGGMGNIQYF. The CDR3 nucleotides are TGTGCCAGCAGCCCGATGGGAGGGATGGGGAACATTCAGTACTTC.

This clonotype turned up a few times. The J gene is TRBJ2-3, the V gene TRBV20-1; 9 bases line up with TRBD2. This CDR3 has 17 amino acids. V dropped 1 base and J dropped 3; count of bases not matched to a gene: 11. Germline V gene sequence: CDR1 DFQATT, CDR2 SNEGSKA (reference sequence). The CDR3 is CSARVKSGRIETDTQYF. The CDR3 DNA follows: TGCAGTGCTAGAGTTAAGAGCGGGAGGATTGAGACAGATACGCAGTATTTT.

This clonotype appeared a few times. This sequence joins TRBV5-1 and TRBJ2-7, with 9 bases matching TRBD1. CDR1 SGHRS and CDR2 YFSETQ come from the germline V gene. The V gene end was trimmed by 7 bases and the J gene end by 2 bases; junction bases not matched to a gene: 4. The CDR3 runs to 13 residues. The CDR3 DNA reads TGCGCCAGCGTCGGACAGGGGACCTACGAGCAGTACTTC. Amino acid sequence: CASVGQGTYEQYF.

This chain connects TRBV7-9 to TRBJ1-6; TRBD1 aligns across 7 bases. The ends lost 5 bases at V and 5 bases at J; junction bases unmatched: 6. The CDR3 consists of 15 residues. Germline V gene data show CDR1 as SEHNR and CDR2 as FQNEAQ (reference sequence). In DNA form, the CDR3 reads TGTGCCAGCAGCCTCAGACAGGGCCATAATTCACCCCTCCACTTT. Amino acids: CASSLRQGHNSPLHF.

The chain links TRBV11-2 to TRBJ2-7; tentatively, D is TRBD2 (5 bases). Trimming shortened V by 1 base and J by 7 bases, and 26 bases separated the two germline ends. Germline CDR1 and CDR2: SGHAT and FQNNGV. This CDR3 has 18 residues. CDR3 nucleotides: TGTGCCAGCAGCTTAGGTTTGGGTAGGGCGGGTAACTTGGTAGAGCAGTACTTC. Translating gives CASSLGLGRAGNLVEQYF.

In its sample, this clonotype was seen a few times. V is TRBV7-9 and J is TRBJ2-2; D remains ambiguous. Germline lookup yields CDR1 SEHNR and CDR2 FQNEAQ (reference sequence). V shed 3 bases and J shed 9 bases, with 5 bases lying between them. This CDR3 contains 11 residues. CDR3 DNA sequence: TGTGCCAGCAGCTTCATCCGGGAGCTGTTTTTT. This codes for CASSFIRELFF.

This rearrangement joins TRBV2 to TRBJ1-1, with D possibly TRBD1 on 5 matching bases. The germline V and J ends were trimmed by 11 bases and 9 bases, with 7 bases remaining between them. Germline CDR1 SNHLY, CDR2 FYNNEI. The CDR3 length is 8 residues. The CDR3 sequence is CAGDQAFF. The CDR3 DNA reads as TGTGCCGGGGACCAAGCTTTCTTT.

The V and J genes are TRBV4-3 and TRBJ1-1, with TRBD1 identical over 8 bases. Per germline, CDR1 LGHNA and CDR2 YSLEER. This CDR3 region has 15 residues. J was trimmed by 1 base and V by 2 bases; bases with no gene match: 3. Here the CDR3 DNA reads TGCGCCAGCAGCCAATGGACAGGGCCGAACACTGAAGCTTTCTTT. Translating gives CASSQWTGPNTEAFF.

The rearrangement links TRBV27 to TRBJ1-5; no clear D. With 1 base removed from V and 4 bases from J, the gap between germline ends came to 14 bases. The CDR3 is made up of 16 amino acids. CDR1 MNHEY and CDR2 SMNVEV come from the germline V gene (reference sequence). The CDR3 DNA is TGTGCCAGCAGTTTATTCGGCCCGGTAAATAATCAGCCCCAGCATTTT. Its protein is CASSLFGPVNNQPQHF.

Only a few counts were recorded for this clonotype. This sequence joins TRBV5-1 and TRBJ2-3; 14 bases match TRBD2. With V trimmed by 1 base and J by 0 bases, 7 bases remained unmatched. From germline, CDR1 is SGHRS and CDR2 YFSETQ. The CDR3 runs 19 residues. The CDR3 bases are TGCGCCAGCAGCTTGATAGGGACTAGCGGGAGCCCTAGCACAGATACGCAGTATTTT. Its translation: CASSLIGTSGSPSTDTQYF.

This clonotype was counted ten times or more. V usage is TRBV5-6 and J usage is TRBJ2-4; maybe TRBD2 (6 bases). The ends were cut back, 5 bases at V and 6 bases at J, with 15 bases in the middle. This CDR3 is 14 amino acids long. CDR1 SGHDT and CDR2 YYEEEE come from the germline V gene. CDR3 coding DNA: TGTGCCAGCAGTTACGATCGGGGGACAAACATTCAGTACTTC. Residues: CASSYDRGTNIQYF.

This clonotype was counted only a few times. The chain links TRBV11-2 to TRBJ2-3, with no clear D. There are 15 residues in the CDR3. Germline V gene lookup returns CDR1 SGHAT and CDR2 FQNNGV. The ends were cut back, 2 bases at V and 2 bases at J, with 11 bases in the middle. CDR3: CASSLRLQPTDTQYF. CDR3 DNA: TGTGCCAGCAGCTTACGACTTCAACCCACAGATACGCAGTATTTT.

The gene calls are TRBV5-6 and TRBJ2-7; 8 bases agree with TRBD2. Germline values: CDR1 SGHDT, CDR2 YYEEEE. Trimming took 6 bases from V and 3 from J; bases not matched to a gene: 11. There are 15 residues in the CDR3. The CDR3 DNA is TGTGCCAGCAAGGTAGCGGGATCTTCATACTACGAGCAGTACTTC. Translation: CASKVAGSSYYEQYF.

The chain recombines TRBV7-2 with TRBJ1-3; possible D gene TRBD1, 5 bases. The germline V and J ends were trimmed by 3 bases and 4 bases, with 10 bases remaining between them. Germline CDR1 is SGHTA and CDR2 is FQGNSA. The CDR3 runs to 14 residues. The CDR3 DNA reads TGTGCCAGCAGCTTCCCGGGACGGGGAAACACCATATATTTT. It codes for CASSFPGRGNTIYF.